The rows below give T cell receptor beta chains drawn from one sample of a study of T cells after yellow fever vaccination. One entry per CDR3 protein, called by TCRdb with MiXCR from the 5' RACE reads. The top ten clones hold roughly 1% of a sample with around 230,000 distinct CDR3 sequences, 6.5% to 7.5% of them seen once. This sample comprised CD4+ T cells sorted from PBMCs, obtained on the day of the yellow fever booster vaccination. Receptors originate from a man aged 25 to 40 who received the YFV17D yellow fever vaccine. The CDR3 runs from the conserved cysteine through the conserved F or W. Fields, in order: V gene, CDR3 protein.

TRBV5-5 | CASSTTSGSGKETQYF
TRBV20-1 | CSALMFGQGVYEQYF
TRBV20-1 | CSARVGTGIHEQYF
TRBV20-1 | CRPGGEQFF
TRBV7-2 | CASSFSGIPYGYTF
TRBV6-2/TRBV6-3 | CASSRLSGTGIETQYF
TRBV21-1 | CASSKDEAGVRRAYEQYF
TRBV20-1 | CSAGGTGSSNQPQHF
TRBV14 | CASSPFGQAGKDTQYF
TRBV12-3/TRBV12-4 | CASSFSGRSDTQYF
TRBV9 | CASSQDRVFDEQYF
TRBV5-6 | CASSPPGWNEQYF
TRBV11-2 | CASSLGTSGSHEQYF
TRBV20-1 | CSASTGFERGQFF
TRBV29-1 | CSVLAVFPPYEQYF
TRBV7-2 | CASSLMGRATYNEQFF
TRBV3-1 | CASSQEAGVADTQYF
TRBV27 | CASSFTGGGSQETQYF
TRBV30 | CAWSTTGTISYEQYF
TRBV5-1 | CASSPDGSSYNEQFF
TRBV29-1 | CSVEDRVSSYEQYF
TRBV7-2 | CASSFRGLGTYEQYF
TRBV20-1 | CSAETGFGYTF
TRBV3-1 | CASSFPGATQYF
TRBV20-1 | CSARPGTSYNEQFF
TRBV5-1 | CASSLTAESSYNEQFF
TRBV10-3 | CAIKGGGNTEAFF
TRBV20-1 | CSAFGAETQYF
TRBV7-2 | CASSLVAGEVNEQFF
TRBV29-1 | CSGGTGRYTF
TRBV6-1 | CASSRLALETQYF
TRBV15 | CATSSKGLAGTRETQYF
TRBV5-1 | CASSYRDAGTGELFF
TRBV7-2 | CASSSGTGWDYGYTF
TRBV29-1 | CSVEGGWGSEQYF
TRBV15 | CATSRRQGWGTGELFF
TRBV20-1 | CSARDPTSGSYEQYF
TRBV6-5 | CASSYSFSSPGELFF
TRBV18 | CASSPSRDYGYTF
TRBV20-1 | CSARVGIYQPQHF
TRBV5-4 | CASSSRGETYEQYF
TRBV12-3/TRBV12-4 | CASSFRTSGSPTQYF
TRBV28 | CASRESWGARSYEQYF
TRBV6-1 | CASSRLAENTDTQYF
TRBV7-2 | CASSLVGVSSYNEQFF
TRBV7-8 | CASKPGSYNEQFF
TRBV15 | CATSRDKGPAFF